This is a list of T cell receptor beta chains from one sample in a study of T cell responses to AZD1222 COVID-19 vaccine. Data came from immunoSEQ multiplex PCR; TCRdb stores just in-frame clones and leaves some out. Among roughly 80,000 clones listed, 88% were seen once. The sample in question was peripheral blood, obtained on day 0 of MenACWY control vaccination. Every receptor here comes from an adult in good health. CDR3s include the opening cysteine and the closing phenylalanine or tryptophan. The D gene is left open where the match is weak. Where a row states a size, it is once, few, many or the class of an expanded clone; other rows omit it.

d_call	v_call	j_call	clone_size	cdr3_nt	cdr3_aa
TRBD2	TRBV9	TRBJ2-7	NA	TGTGCCAGCAGCGTAGCAGCGGGGGGGTCCTACGAGCAGTACTTC	CASSVAAGGSYEQYF
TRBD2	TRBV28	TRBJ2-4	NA	TGTGCCAGCACCGAGACTAGCGGGGGAGCCAAAAACATTCAGTACTTC	CASTETSGGAKNIQYF
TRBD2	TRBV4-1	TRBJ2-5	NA	TGCGCCAGCAGCCAAGCGAGACTAGCGGGGGGCCAAGAGACCCAGTACTTC	CASSQARLAGGQETQYF
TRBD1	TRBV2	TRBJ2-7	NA	TGTGCCAGGAGCCGGGACAGGGACCACGAGCAGTACTTC	CARSRDRDHEQYF
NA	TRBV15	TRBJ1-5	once	TGTGCCACCAGCAGAGATTTAGGCGGGCTTCAGCCCCAGCATTTT	CATSRDLGGLQPQHF
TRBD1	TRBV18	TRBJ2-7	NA	TGTGCCAGCTCACCTCGGGACAGGGGTAGTCCCTACGAGCAGTACTTC	CASSPRDRGSPYEQYF
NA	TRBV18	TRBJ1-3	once	TGTGCCACCCAGGGCAGCATCTCTGGAAACACCATATATTTT	CATQGSISGNTIYF
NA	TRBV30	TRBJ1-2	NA	TGTGCCTGGGTGGGCAGGGGCGGCTACACCTTC	CAWVGRGGYTF
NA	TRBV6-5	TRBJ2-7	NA	TGTGCCAGCAGACCTCTACAGAGCTCCTACGAGCAGTACTTC	CASRPLQSSYEQYF
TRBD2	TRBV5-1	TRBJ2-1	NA	TGCGCCAGCAGCTTGGCGGCGGGGGGGCCTTGGGATGAGCAGTTCTTC	CASSLAAGGPWDEQFF
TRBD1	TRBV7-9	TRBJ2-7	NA	TGTGCCGTAAAACCGGGACAGGGGGCATACGAGCAGTACTTC	CAVKPGQGAYEQYF
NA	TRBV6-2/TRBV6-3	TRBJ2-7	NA	TGTGCCAGCAGTGCGCTGGTAGTGCAGGGGCCTTCCTACGAGCAGTACTTC	CASSALVVQGPSYEQYF
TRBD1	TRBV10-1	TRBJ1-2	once	TGCGCCAGCAGGGGGACAGGTCCCGAAAATGGCTACACCTTC	CASRGTGPENGYTF
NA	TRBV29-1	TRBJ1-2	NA	TGCAGCGTCTGGGGGGGCGGCTACACCTTC	CSVWGGGYTF
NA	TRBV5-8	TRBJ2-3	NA	TGTGCCAGCAGCTTGAGTTGGGGGGCGGTGGCAGATACGCAGTATTTT	CASSLSWGAVADTQYF
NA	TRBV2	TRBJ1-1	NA	TGTGCCAGCAGTGAAAGGACAGTGAACACTGAAGCTTTCTTT	CASSERTVNTEAFF
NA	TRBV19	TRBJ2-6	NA	TGTGCCAGTAGTATAGATCTAGGTGGCAAGTGGGCCAACGTCCTGACTTTC	CASSIDLGGKWANVLTF
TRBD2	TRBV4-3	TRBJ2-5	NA	TGCGCCAGCAGCCAAGATAGCGGGGGGCTGCAAGAGACCCAGTACTTC	CASSQDSGGLQETQYF
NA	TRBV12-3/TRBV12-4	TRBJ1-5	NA	TGTGCCAGCAGTCCGGGAGATAATCAGCCCCAGCATTTT	CASSPGDNQPQHF
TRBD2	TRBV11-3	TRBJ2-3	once	TGTGCCAGCAGTTTTAGCGGGACTAGCACAGATACGCAGTATTTT	CASSFSGTSTDTQYF
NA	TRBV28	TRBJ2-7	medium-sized	TGTGCCAGCACCCTAGGCTACGAGCAGTACTTC	CASTLGYEQYF
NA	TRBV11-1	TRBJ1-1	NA	TGTGCCAGCAGCTTAGGTTCCGTCGCTGAAGCTTTCTTT	CASSLGSVAEAFF
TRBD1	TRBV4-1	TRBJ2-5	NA	TGCGCCAGCAGCCAGGGCACAGGGGGCCAAGAGACCCAGTACTTC	CASSQGTGGQETQYF
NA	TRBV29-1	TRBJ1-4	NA	TGCAGCGTTATCGCTGGACAGACTAATGAAAAACTGTTTTTT	CSVIAGQTNEKLFF
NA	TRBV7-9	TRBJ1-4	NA	TGTGCCAGCAGCTTAGTATCGGGCAGGGAAGGTGTAACTAATGAAAAACTGTTTTTT	CASSLVSGREGVTNEKLFF
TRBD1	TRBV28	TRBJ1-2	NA	TGTGCCAGCAGTCTTCACGGGACAGACGGCTACACCTTC	CASSLHGTDGYTF
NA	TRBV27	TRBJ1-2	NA	TGTGCCAGCAGTTTATCGGGGGTAGGGGGTTATGGCTACACCTTC	CASSLSGVGGYGYTF
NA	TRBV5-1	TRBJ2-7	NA	TGCGCCAGCAGCCCGACGGGACGTACGGTCTACGAGCAGTACTTC	CASSPTGRTVYEQYF
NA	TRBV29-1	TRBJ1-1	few	TGCAGCGTTGTGGCCGGGAACACTGAAGCTTTCTTT	CSVVAGNTEAFF
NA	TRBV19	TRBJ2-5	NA	TGTGCCAGTAGCCCGGGACGGCAACAAGAGACCCAGTACTTC	CASSPGRQQETQYF
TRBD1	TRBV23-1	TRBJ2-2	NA	TGCGCCAGCAGTCAATCAGATAGGGCATGGAACAAACCGGGACAGGATTACACCGGGGAGCTGTTTTTT	CASSQSDRAWNKPGQDYTGELFF
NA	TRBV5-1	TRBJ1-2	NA	TGCGCCAGCAGCTTCACTGGGGAGAATGGCTACACCTTC	CASSFTGENGYTF
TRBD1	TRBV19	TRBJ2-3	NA	TGTGCCAGTTCGGACAGGGGGACAGATACGCAGTATTTT	CASSDRGTDTQYF
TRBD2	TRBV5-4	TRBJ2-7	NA	TGTGCCAGCAGCTTCCCCGGGACTAACAGCTACGAGCAGTACTTC	CASSFPGTNSYEQYF
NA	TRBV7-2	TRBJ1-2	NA	TGTGCCAGCAGCTTAGCGCTCGGCAGCAAGTATGGCTACACCTTC	CASSLALGSKYGYTF
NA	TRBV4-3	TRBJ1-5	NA	TGCGCCAGCAGCCGGGACCAGGGGATTAATCAGCCCCAGCATTTT	CASSRDQGINQPQHF
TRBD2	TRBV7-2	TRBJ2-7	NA	TGTGCCAGCAGCTCCAGGACTAGCGGGGGTTCAGGCGAGCAGTACTTC	CASSSRTSGGSGEQYF
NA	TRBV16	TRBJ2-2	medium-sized	TGTGCCAGCAGCCAATCTGAACAGTCGGACACCGGGGAGCTGTTTTTT	CASSQSEQSDTGELFF
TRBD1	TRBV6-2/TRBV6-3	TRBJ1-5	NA	TGTGCCAGCAGTTACCAGGGACAGGGGGCGCGAGGCAATCAGCCCCAGCATTTT	CASSYQGQGARGNQPQHF
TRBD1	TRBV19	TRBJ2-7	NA	TGTGCCACACAGGACAGGGGACAACCGCAGTACTTC	CATQDRGQPQYF
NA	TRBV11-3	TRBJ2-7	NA	TGTGCCAGCAGCTTAGGCGTCTCCGAGCAGTACTTC	CASSLGVSEQYF
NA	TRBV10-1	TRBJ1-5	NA	TGCGCCAGCAGTGGATTAGGACCTCTGGGGGGACAGCCCCAGCATTTT	CASSGLGPLGGQPQHF
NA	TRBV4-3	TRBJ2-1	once	TGCGCCAGCAGCCAGGAGGGGGGGGCGCGCGGTGAGCAGTTCTTC	CASSQEGGARGEQFF
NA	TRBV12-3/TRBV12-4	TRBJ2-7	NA	TGTGCCAGCAGCGGGTTCTCCTACGAGCAGTACTTC	CASSGFSYEQYF
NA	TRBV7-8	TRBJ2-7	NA	TGTGCCAGCAGCACGCCCAGGGGACGGGCCTACGAGCAGTACTTC	CASSTPRGRAYEQYF
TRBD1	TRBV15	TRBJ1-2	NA	TGTGCCACCAGCACCGACAGGGGTCCTGATGGCTACACCTTC	CATSTDRGPDGYTF
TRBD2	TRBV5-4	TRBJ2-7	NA	TGTGCCAGCAGCTTAGGCGGGACTAGCACGGGCGAGCAGTACTTC	CASSLGGTSTGEQYF
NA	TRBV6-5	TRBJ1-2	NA	TGTGCCAGCAGGGGGACGGATAACTATGGCTACACCTTC	CASRGTDNYGYTF
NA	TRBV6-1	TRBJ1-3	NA	TGTGCCAGCAGTGAAGGACCCGGCGCATACACCATATATTTT	CASSEGPGAYTIYF
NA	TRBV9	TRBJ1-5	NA	TGTGCCAGCAGCAAATCATCAGGGGGCAATCAGCCCCAGCATTTT	CASSKSSGGNQPQHF
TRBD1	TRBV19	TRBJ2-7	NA	TGTGCCAGTAGGCCCACCCGGGACAGGGCGCACGAGCAGTACTTC	CASRPTRDRAHEQYF
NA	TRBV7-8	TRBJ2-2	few	TGTGCCAGCAGCTTCGGGGCCGGGGAGCTGTTTTTT	CASSFGAGELFF
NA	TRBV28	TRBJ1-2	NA	TGTGCCAGCAGTTTAAGCACAGAAGCCCATTACTATGGCTACACCTTC	CASSLSTEAHYYGYTF
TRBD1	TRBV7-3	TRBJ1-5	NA	TGTGCCAGCAGCTTCCGGGACAGGGGCCCAATTTATAGCAATCAGCCCCAGCATTTT	CASSFRDRGPIYSNQPQHF
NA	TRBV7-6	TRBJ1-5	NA	TGTGCCAGCAGCTTGGGCGTTAATCAGCCCCAGCATTTT	CASSLGVNQPQHF
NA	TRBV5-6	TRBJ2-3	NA	TGTGCCAGCAGCTTCGGGGAAAGCACAGATACGCAGTATTTT	CASSFGESTDTQYF
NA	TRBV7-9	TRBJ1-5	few	TGTGCCAGCACCTTGGGGCCTTGGGAGCCCCAGCATTTT	CASTLGPWEPQHF
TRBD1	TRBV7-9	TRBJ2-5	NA	TGTGCCAGCAGCTTATCCCGACAGGGCCCAGAGACCCAGTACTTC	CASSLSRQGPETQYF
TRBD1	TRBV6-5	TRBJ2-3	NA	TGTGCCAGCAGAAGACAGGGGGGGAGCACAGATACGCAGTATTTT	CASRRQGGSTDTQYF
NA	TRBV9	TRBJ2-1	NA	TGTGCCAGCAGCGGCCGGGACCGCCCTTACAATGAGCAGTTCTTC	CASSGRDRPYNEQFF